These 9 T cell receptor beta chains share one sample of origin, sequenced in a study of T-cell memory formation after mild COVID-19. TCRdb re-called the 5' RACE reads through MiXCR, storing one row per CDR3 protein. The profile shows about 250,000 distinct CDR3 sequences, less than 20% of them singletons. The sample comprised PBMCs or a T cell subset sorted from them (not recorded which). The origin of the receptors is an adult woman who had mild COVID-19 (a few samples of this study predate the infection). Cell type and time point are not known.

This clonotype occurred a few times. The chain recombines TRBV29-1 with TRBJ1-5; 9 bases align to TRBD1. CDR1 and CDR2 from the germline V gene are SQVTM and ANQGSEA. The CDR3 has 14 amino acids. The V and J ends lost 4 bases and 9 bases, in that order; junction bases with no gene match: 10. CDR3 DNA sequence: TGCAGCGTTGGCGAGACAGGGGGTGGAACGCCCCAGCATTTT. It codes for CSVGETGGGTPQHF. The full variable domain, rest sourced from reference TRBV29-1 and TRBJ1-5, is SAVISQKPSRDICQRGTSLTIQCQVDSQVTMMFWYRQQPGQSLTLIATANQGSEATYESGFVIDKFPISRPNLTFSTLTVSNMSPEDSSIYLCSVGETGGGTPQHFGDGTRLSIL.

This clonotype was detected only a few times. The genes are TRBV19 and TRBJ1-1; D is ambiguous. The CDR3 has 13 residues. CDR1 is LNHDA, CDR2 SQIVND, per germline (reference sequence). Trimming pared 1 base from V and 8 bases from J, leaving 11 bases between. CDR3 in amino acids: CASSIGRQAEAFF. CDR3 nucleotides: TGTGCCAGTAGTATAGGGCGGCAGGCAGAAGCTTTCTTT.

This clonotype was found many times. Relative to the germline gene, one junction end is altered; a read error may explain this. This chain links TRBV18 with TRBJ2-5; TRBD1 matches 8 bases. The CDR3 is 13 residues long. The germline gives CDR1 KGHSH, CDR2 LQKENI. In DNA form, the CDR3 reads TGCGCCAGCAGCCCTGGACAGGGAGAGACCCAGTACTTC. Amino acid sequence: CASSPGQGETQYF.

The CDR3 DNA follows: TGTGCCAGCAGCTCATATCTGAACACCGGGGAGCTGTTTTTT. Encoded protein: CASSSYLNTGELFF. The chain is built from TRBV3-1 and TRBJ2-2; D is undetermined. With 5 bases removed from V and 1 base from J, the gap between germline ends came to 8 bases. From germline, CDR1 is LGHDT and CDR2 YNNKEL (reference sequence). There are 14 residues in the CDR3.

This clonotype has more than one count but fewer than ten. The chain has TRBV10-3 and TRBJ1-5, with D possibly TRBD1 on 6 matching bases. Germline CDR1 and CDR2: ENHRY and SYGVKD. The CDR3 has 14 residues. V was clipped by 7 bases and J by 3 bases, with 13 bases between them. CDR3 sequence: CAIKSGQFNQPQHF. CDR3 bases: TGTGCCATCAAATCGGGACAATTCAATCAGCCCCAGCATTTT.

This clonotype was recorded a few times. The V call is TRBV18, the J call TRBJ1-1; D is perhaps TRBD1 (6 bases). Per germline, CDR1 KGHSH and CDR2 LQKENI. This CDR3 spans 15 amino acids. The V end lost 3 bases, the J end lost 6 bases, and 17 bases lay between the germline ends. CDR3 DNA sequence: TGTGCCAGCTCACCCCCGTCTAGGGGGAGCGCTGAAGCTTTCTTT. Translating it yields CASSPPSRGSAEAFF.

This chain uses TRBV7-2 with TRBJ2-4, with TRBD2 identical over 7 bases. The CDR3 totals 16 residues. Germline values: CDR1 SGHTA, CDR2 FQGNSA. V lost 1 base and J lost 6; bases outside the gene matches: 9. CDR3 sequence reads: CASSLVGGSGGNIQYF. The CDR3 bases are TGTGCCAGCAGCTTAGTGGGCGGGAGCGGTGGAAACATTCAGTACTTC.

On this clonotype itself: Relative to the germline gene, one junction end is altered; a read error may explain this. V and J are TRBV7-9 and TRBJ2-3, with D maybe TRBD1 (6 bases). This CDR3 spans 14 amino acids. Germline CDR1 SEHNR, CDR2 FQNEAQ (reference sequence). CDR3 sequence: CATSGQSSTDTQYF. The CDR3 DNA reads TGTGCCACCAGCGGACAGTCTAGCACAGATACGCAGTATTTT.

There are a few counts of this clonotype. The chain uses TRBV20-1 and TRBJ2-5; D gene unclear. Deletions cut 2 bases from V and 4 bases from J, with 5 bases between. Germline assignment: CDR1 DFQATT and CDR2 SNEGSKA (reference sequence). CDR3 length equals 11 residues. This chain's CDR3 is CSARSGETQYF. The CDR3 bases are TGCAGTGCTAGATCTGGAGAGACCCAGTACTTC.